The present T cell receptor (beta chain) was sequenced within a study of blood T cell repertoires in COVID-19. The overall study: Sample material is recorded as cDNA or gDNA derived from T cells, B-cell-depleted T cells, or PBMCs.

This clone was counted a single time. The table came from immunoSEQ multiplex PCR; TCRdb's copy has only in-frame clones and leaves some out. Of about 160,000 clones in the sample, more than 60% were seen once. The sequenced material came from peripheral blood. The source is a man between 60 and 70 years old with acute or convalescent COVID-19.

The chain's CDR3 is CASSAFPTGGPGGYTF. The DNA for the CDR3 is TGTGCCAGCAGTGCCTTCCCAACAGGGGGCCCAGGTGGCTACACCTTC. The chain has TRBV25-1 and TRBJ1-2, with 9 bases identical to TRBD1. The CDR3 extends over 16 amino acids. V shed 4 bases and J 7 bases; nucleotides not matched to a gene: 13. Germline assignment: CDR1 MGHDK and CDR2 SYGVNS.